These 19 T cell receptor beta chains were all obtained from the same sample, sequenced in a study of vaccination and CD4 T cells after COVID-19. The Oncomine TCR Beta short-read assay sequenced DNA from cultured CD4+ T cells. Genomic DNA extraction was carried out from cultured CD4+ T cells. TCRdb itself ran the PCR reads through MiXCR, one entry per CDR3 protein. The table shows fewer than 9,000 distinct CDR3 sequences, with around 30% occurring only once. Treatment of the sample: approximately nine-day PBMC culture with coronavirus spike peptide pools or control peptides (ViraFEST assay). CD4+ T-cell collection from the unexposed donor predated the COVID-19 pandemic (2011-2018). These receptors are not linked to any known antigen. The sequenced material came from CD4+ T cells from blood, cultured in vitro. The receptor source for this set is a human donor in good health.

The chain combines TRBV20-1 with TRBJ2-3; 11 bases line up with TRBD2. Germline CDR1 DFQATT, CDR2 SNEGSKA (reference sequence). The CDR3 length is 16 residues. V lost 6 bases, J lost 3 bases, and 11 bases stayed unmatched. CDR3 amino acids: CSATPLAGGLTDTQYF. CDR3 DNA sequence: TGCAGTGCCACACCCTTAGCGGGAGGGTTGACAGATACGCAGTATTTT.

This clonotype has more than one count but fewer than ten. This chain uses TRBV2 with TRBJ1-2, with D possibly TRBD1 on 6 matching bases. The CDR3 totals 14 residues. The germline V gene has CDR1 SNHLY and CDR2 FYNNEI. Trimming pared 6 bases from V and 5 bases from J, leaving 16 bases between. The CDR3 sequence is CASSGTPGRYGYTF. Written as DNA, the CDR3 is TGTGCCAGCAGCGGGACACCAGGTAGATATGGCTACACCTTC.

This chain connects TRBV23-1 to TRBJ2-1, with D unresolved. TRBV23-1 is an open reading frame, and its role is uncertain. The CDR3 consists of 17 residues. V shed 3 bases and J shed 9 bases, with 24 bases lying between them. CDR3 DNA sequence: TGCGCCAGCAGTCACCTTAGTTCCCGAGTAGTGTCGGGTGAGCAGTTCTTC. It translates to CASSHLSSRVVSGEQFF.

The chain carries TRBV7-8 and TRBJ2-5, with D perhaps TRBD1 or TRBD2 (5 bases each). Per the germline V gene, CDR1 is SGHVS and CDR2 is FQNEAQ. CDR3 length equals 12 residues. V gave up 5 bases and J gave up 8 bases, with 12 bases separating them. CDR3 coding DNA: TGTGCCAGCAGCCGGGACCCCTCAACCCAGTACTTC. This encodes CASSRDPSTQYF.

The chain employs TRBV7-9 and TRBJ2-7, with D possibly called TRBD1 or TRBD2 (5 bases each). The CDR3 is 15 residues long. Trimming took off 0 bases at V and 4 bases at J, with 13 bases between the two ends. Germline V lookup: CDR1 SEHNR, CDR2 FQNEAQ (reference sequence). The CDR3 nucleotides read TGTGCCAGCAGCTTAGCGGGGACGGGGCCTTACGAGCAGTACTTC. Protein: CASSLAGTGPYEQYF.

The chain carries TRBV7-2 and TRBJ2-7; no clear D gene. The V end was cut by 5 bases, the J end by 0 bases, with 11 bases between. CDR3 length: 14 residues. The V gene's germline CDR1 is SGHTA and CDR2 FQGNSA. CDR3 residues: CASSPSGSSYEQYF. The CDR3 nucleotides are TGTGCCAGCAGCCCGTCGGGTAGCTCCTACGAGCAGTACTTC.

This chain links TRBV24-1 with TRBJ2-3; the D is unclear. Trimming cost V 7 bases and J 7 bases, with 14 bases left between them. The CDR3 has 13 residues. Germline values: CDR1 KGHDR, CDR2 SFDVKD. CDR3 loop: CATRRPGGHTQYF. CDR3 nucleotide sequence: TGTGCCACCAGACGGCCAGGCGGACATACGCAGTATTTT.

Only a few counts were recorded for this clonotype. The chain links TRBV6-2 or TRBV6-3 to TRBJ1-1; D is unresolved. The V gene's germline CDR1 is MNHEY and CDR2 SVGEGT. V lost 2 bases, J lost 0 bases, and 10 bases lay in between. The length of the CDR3 is 15 residues. As DNA, the CDR3 is TGTGCCAGCAGTTACGACGGCAGATTGAACACTGAAGCTTTCTTT. As protein: CASSYDGRLNTEAFF.

The DNA for the CDR3 is TGCAGTGCTAGAGGCGTCAGGGCCAACACTGAAGCTTTCTTT. It encodes CSARGVRANTEAFF. The chain is built from TRBV20-1 and TRBJ1-1; D perhaps matches TRBD1 (5 bases). CDR1 is DFQATT, CDR2 SNEGSKA, per germline (reference sequence). V was pared by 1 base and J by 2 bases, with 11 bases between. The CDR3 runs 14 residues.

This clonotype was observed a handful of times. V gene TRBV5-1 combines with J gene TRBJ2-7, with 7 bases lining up with TRBD2. V lost 4 bases to trimming and J lost 6 bases; unmatched junction nucleotides: 10. The CDR3 runs 14 residues. Per the germline V gene, CDR1 is SGHRS and CDR2 is YFSETQ. The CDR3 nucleotides read TGCGCCAGCAGCCCAAAGCGGGGCCCCACCGAGCAGTACTTC. Its translation is CASSPKRGPTEQYF.

The rearrangement links TRBV19 to TRBJ2-1, with TRBD2 identical over 9 bases. This CDR3 is built from 17 residues. V lost 2 bases, J lost 5 bases, and 10 bases stayed unmatched. Germline values: CDR1 LNHDA, CDR2 SQIVND (reference sequence). This chain's CDR3 is CASSIRLTSGAHNEQFF. The CDR3 coding sequence is TGTGCCAGTAGTATACGCCTGACTAGCGGAGCCCACAATGAGCAGTTCTTC.

The genes are TRBV6-2 or TRBV6-3 and TRBJ2-2; D is unclear. V lost 2 bases, J lost 5 bases, and 9 bases lay in between. Germline loops: CDR1 MNHEY, CDR2 SVGEGT. The CDR3 runs 14 residues. CDR3 sequence: CASSYRLLTGELFF. CDR3 DNA: TGTGCCAGCAGTTACAGGCTGCTTACCGGGGAGCTGTTTTTT.

V and J are TRBV7-2 and TRBJ1-5; D is perhaps TRBD1 (5 bases). The ends were cut back, 2 bases at V and 0 bases at J, with 11 bases in the middle. CDR3 length: 16 residues. The V gene's germline CDR1 is SGHTA and CDR2 FQGNSA. The CDR3 coding sequence is TGTGCCAGCAGCTTATTAGGGGTAAATAGCAATCAGCCCCAGCATTTT. Translating gives CASSLLGVNSNQPQHF.

This clonotype was counted between two and nine times. This chain joins TRBV28 and TRBJ1-5; D possibly corresponds to TRBD1 (6 bases). The CDR3 totals 15 residues. Germline V gene sequence: CDR1 MDHEN, CDR2 SYDVKM. V was shortened by 2 bases and J by 7 bases, with 15 bases between the two germline ends. CDR3 residues: CASSLVQGLGQPQHF. CDR3 DNA: TGTGCCAGCAGTTTAGTACAGGGACTAGGGCAGCCCCAGCATTTT.

This clonotype was found once. The chain couples TRBV12-3 or TRBV12-4 to TRBJ2-7; D remains ambiguous. V lost 1 base and J 7 bases, leaving 11 bases between the germline ends. The CDR3 loop spans 13 amino acids. As DNA, the CDR3 is TGTGCCAGCAGTTTAGGACCGAGCCTTGAGCAGTACTTC. Encoded protein: CASSLGPSLEQYF.

The gene calls are TRBV6-1 and TRBJ2-3; 11 bases agree with TRBD2. The CDR3 runs to 15 residues. Germline trimming cut 6 bases from V and 8 bases from J; bases unmatched to any gene: 10. CDR1 and CDR2 (germline): MNHNS, SASEGT. The CDR3 loop is CASRGTSGPLSTQYF. CDR3 nucleotide sequence: TGTGCCAGCAGGGGGACTAGCGGTCCCCTGAGTACGCAGTATTTT.

This clonotype was seen only a few times. The chain couples TRBV7-9 to TRBJ2-3, with 11 positions matching TRBD2. Germline V gene sequence: CDR1 SEHNR, CDR2 FQNEAQ (reference sequence). This CDR3 region has 15 residues. The V gene end was trimmed by 5 bases and the J gene end by 11 bases; junction bases not matched to a gene: 12. In DNA form, the CDR3 reads TGTGCCAGCAGCGGCACTAGCGGGAGCGTTCCGAGGCAGTATTTT. Translation: CASSGTSGSVPRQYF.

This clonotype was seen only a few times. The genes are TRBV10-3 and TRBJ2-3; 9 nucleotides agree with TRBD2. In germline, CDR1 is ENHRY, CDR2 SYGVKD. The CDR3 runs to 16 residues. V dropped 7 bases and J dropped 4; count of bases not matched to a gene: 12. The CDR3: CAITRRREGHSDTQYF. CDR3 sequence (DNA): TGTGCCATCACTCGGCGGCGGGAGGGACACTCAGATACGCAGTATTTT.

This clonotype has only a few counts. V and J are TRBV7-2 and TRBJ2-5, with TRBD2 matching over 7 bases. CDR3 size: 14 residues. After removal of 1 base from V and 5 bases from J, the junction contained 4 bases not matched to a gene. Germline CDR1 and CDR2: SGHTA and FQGNSA. CDR3 region: CASSLVWGGETQYF. CDR3 sequence (DNA): TGTGCCAGCAGCTTAGTGTGGGGAGGGGAGACCCAGTACTTC.